This TCR beta chain was identified during a study of vaccination and CD4 T cells after COVID-19. Germline V gives CDR1 LNHNV, CDR2 YYDKDF (reference sequence). V lost 0 bases and J lost 5, with 10 bases in between. This CDR3 is built from 15 residues. Treatment given: approximately 9-day PBMC culture with coronavirus spike peptide pools or control peptides (ViraFEST assay). ViraFEST stimulated the growth of antigen-specific T cells using peptide pools and subsequently profiled their TCRs by sequencing. The Oncomine TCR Beta short-read assay sequenced DNA from cultured CD4+ T cells. TCRdb analysed the PCR reads with MiXCR anew, one entry per CDR3 protein. The sample yields about 9,000 distinct CDR3 sequences, approximately 19% seen once. The table lists this clonotype with a few counts. What it binds is not known.

This TCR came from a human donor who had recovered from COVID-19. This chain links TRBV15 with TRBJ2-2, with no clear D. The material was CD4+ T cells from blood, cultured in vitro, obtained after SARS-CoV-2 vaccination. The chain's CDR3 is CATSRDLARTGELFF. The CDR3 DNA reads TGTGCCACCAGCAGAGATTTGGCGAGGACCGGGGAGCTGTTTTTT.